This T cell receptor (beta chain) was documented in a study of blood T cell repertoires in COVID-19. CDR3 size: 14 residues. Deletions cut 5 bases from V and 3 bases from J, with 13 bases between. Looked up from germline, CDR1 is LNHDA and CDR2 is SQIVND (reference sequence). Measured with immunoSEQ multiplex PCR; TCRdb has only the in-frame clones, and not every one. The profile shows tens of thousands of clones, more than 85% of them singletons. This TCR derives from a man aged 55 to 70 with acute or convalescent COVID-19. The V call is TRBV19, the J call TRBJ1-2; no firm D call. Source material: peripheral blood. The CDR3 DNA sequence: TGTGCCAGTAGTGATAGCCGGCTTGACTATGGCTACACCTTC. Its protein is CASSDSRLDYGYTF.